This T cell receptor (beta chain) is drawn from a study of CD8 T cells in ankylosing spondylitis. Study-level points and caveats: In ankylosing spondylitis patients, matched synovial fluid reportedly showed significant enrichment of disease-linked clones.

Making use of molecular barcodes, quantitative 5'-RACE generated TCR beta libraries. TCRdb re-called the 5' RACE reads with MiXCR, one entry per CDR3 protein. The repertoire includes 200,000 or so distinct CDR3 sequences, approximately 24% of them detected once, and approximately 6.6% sits in the top ten. The sample holds many counts of this clonotype. The antigen remains unidentified. The CDR3 contains 13 residues. The V and J ends lost 3 bases and 6 bases respectively, with 8 bases between them. This chain connects TRBV12-3 or TRBV12-4 to TRBJ2-2, with D uncertain. The receptor was isolated from a male donor with ankylosing spondylitis or in good health (not recorded which). The sequencing sample was made of blood, either unsorted or a sorted T cell fraction (not recorded which). This chain's CDR3 is CASSFGQSGELFF. CDR3 nucleotide sequence: TGTGCCAGCAGTTTCGGGCAGTCCGGGGAGCTGTTTTTT.